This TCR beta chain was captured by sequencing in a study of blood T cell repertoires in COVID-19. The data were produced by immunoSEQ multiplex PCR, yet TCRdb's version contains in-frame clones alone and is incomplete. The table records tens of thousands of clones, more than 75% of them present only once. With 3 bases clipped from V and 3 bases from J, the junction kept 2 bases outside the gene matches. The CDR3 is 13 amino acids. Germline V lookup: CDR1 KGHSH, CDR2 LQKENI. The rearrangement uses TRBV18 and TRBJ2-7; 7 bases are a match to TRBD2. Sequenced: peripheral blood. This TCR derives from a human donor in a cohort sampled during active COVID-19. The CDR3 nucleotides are TGTGCCAGCTCACCGTCGGGGGGCTACGAGCAGTACTTC. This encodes CASSPSGGYEQYF.